What follows are 10 T cell receptor beta chains derived from one specimen sequenced in a study of cytomegalovirus exposure and HLA in healthy donors. Use of 60 Vbeta and 13 Jbeta primers characterized the PCR. Profiled with immunoSEQ multiplex PCR; TCRdb holds only in-frame clones, not every one. The table records about 150,000 clones, roughly 9.4% of them present only once. Sequenced: PBMCs. The origin of the receptors is a male donor in good health and CMV-seronegative.

This clone was detected a few times. V usage is TRBV4-1 and J usage is TRBJ1-1; D not resolved. From germline, CDR1 is MGHRA and CDR2 YSYEKL. Trimming stripped 0 bases from V and 11 bases from J, with 16 bases between. CDR3 length: 14 residues. The CDR3 sequence: CASSQDPSPIGAFF. CDR3 sequence (DNA): TGCGCCAGCAGCCAAGATCCTTCCCCAATCGGGGCTTTCTTT.

V gene TRBV19 combines with J gene TRBJ1-3; D gene unclear. This CDR3 is 16 amino acids long. Germline CDR1 reads LNHDA; CDR2 reads SQIVND (reference sequence). V lost 2 bases and J 0 bases, leaving 11 bases between the germline ends. This CDR3 is CASSILERVSGNTIYF. CDR3 nucleotides: TGTGCCAGTAGTATATTGGAGAGGGTCTCTGGAAACACCATATATTTT.

About this clone itself: Other DNA sequences from this sample encode an identical CDR3 as well. The chain couples TRBV30 to TRBJ1-1; D is possibly TRBD1 (5 bases). V lost 4 bases and J lost 0, with 9 bases in between. The germline gives CDR1 GTSNPN, CDR2 SVGIG (reference sequence). This CDR3 has 13 residues. The CDR3, as DNA: TGTGCCTGGACCAGGGTAATGAACACTGAAGCTTTCTTT. Its protein is CAWTRVMNTEAFF.

This clone was detected a few times. The chain couples TRBV7-6 to TRBJ2-7; 12 bases match TRBD2. Germline V lookup: CDR1 SGHVS, CDR2 FNYEAQ. CDR3 length equals 15 residues. V was clipped by 5 bases and J by 4 bases; unmatched bases: 6. In DNA form, the CDR3 reads TGTGCCAGCAGCGGACTAGCGGGAAGAGAATACGAGCAGTACTTC. Translated: CASSGLAGREYEQYF.

This clone showed up just a few times. The chain has TRBV27 and TRBJ1-2, with 8 bases matching TRBD1. Germline V lookup: CDR1 MNHEY, CDR2 SMNVEV (reference sequence). After removal of 4 bases from V and 4 bases from J, the junction contained 5 bases not matched to a gene. This CDR3 is 14 amino acids long. The CDR3 coding sequence is TGTGCCAGCAGTTGGGCAGGGGGCGGCTATGGCTACACCTTC. This translates into CASSWAGGGYGYTF.

This chain connects TRBV5-1 to TRBJ1-2; maybe TRBD1 (5 bases). V lost 0 bases to trimming and J lost 5 bases, with 14 bases between them. Germline CDR1 and CDR2: SGHRS and YFSETQ. This CDR3 comprises 15 residues. The CDR3 sequence is CASSLEVQGGYGYTF. The CDR3 coding sequence is TGCGCCAGCAGCTTGGAGGTCCAGGGAGGGTATGGCTACACCTTC.

Worth noting for this clone: Since the CDR3 does not end with the conserved phenylalanine or tryptophan, this likely comes from a read error. The chain employs TRBV5-1 and TRBJ2-2; 8 positions match TRBD1. With V trimmed by 3 bases and J by 0 bases, 4 bases remained unmatched. Germline-derived CDR1 and CDR2 are SGHRS and YFSETQ. This CDR3 contains 16 residues. The CDR3 loop reads CASSSRDRSNTGELFV. The CDR3 DNA reads as TGCGCCAGCAGCTCGCGGGACAGGTCGAACACCGGGGAGCTGTTTGTT.

The chain carries TRBV7-2 and TRBJ2-3; D uncertain. CDR3 length: 14 amino acids. CDR1 SGHTA and CDR2 FQGNSA come from the germline V gene. Trimming removed 1 base from V and 2 bases from J, with 7 bases in between. DNA of the CDR3: TGTGCCAGCAGCTTAGGGCCCATCACAGATACGCAGTATTTT. Its protein product is CASSLGPITDTQYF.

The V gene is TRBV11-2, the J gene TRBJ2-7; weak D call: TRBD1 (6 bases). The germline CDR1 and CDR2 sequences are SGHAT and FQNNGV. The CDR3 runs to 14 residues. Trimming left V 5 bases short and J 1 base short, with 12 bases between. The DNA of the CDR3 is TGTGCCAGCAGCACCACAGGGTCTTCCTACGAGCAGTACTTC. Translated, it gives CASSTTGSSYEQYF.

The V and J genes are TRBV7-9 and TRBJ1-1, with D possibly TRBD1 on 6 matching bases. From germline, CDR1 is SEHNR and CDR2 FQNEAQ (reference sequence). The CDR3 covers 17 residues. V lost 8 bases to trimming and J lost 1 base, with 23 bases between them. The chain's CDR3 is CASGPLKLRGRNTEAFF. The DNA of the CDR3 is TGTGCCAGCGGACCCTTAAAATTGCGGGGGCGGAACACTGAAGCTTTCTTT.